This T cell receptor beta chain was profiled in a study of OX40 agonist ivuxolimab in advanced cancers. Study context: Aged roughly 23 to 79 with a mean of 60 years, they were approximately 79% male. The study, taken as a whole, reports: Antigen targets of the expanded peripheral T cells went undetermined. The study observed clonal expansion of CD4+ and CD8+ blood T cells by week 6 at 0.1 to 3.0 mg/kg.

Measured with immunoSEQ multiplex PCR; TCRdb has only the in-frame clones, and not every one. The repertoire has over 55,000 clones, approximately 78% of them found once; the top ten carry about 5%. The CDR3 totals 13 residues. Germline lookup yields CDR1 MNHNS and CDR2 SASEGT. Trimming pared 5 bases from V and 4 bases from J, leaving 12 bases between. In its sample, this clone was seen a few times. Antigen unknown. The V gene is TRBV6-1, the J gene TRBJ2-7; D call uncertain. Sequencing was performed on CD4+ or CD8+ T cells sorted from blood, taken in a trial of the OX40 agonist ivuxolimab. The receptor's source is an adult with an advanced solid tumor such as melanoma, head and neck, liver or kidney cancer. This CDR3 is CASSSPLAYEQYF. The CDR3 coding sequence is TGTGCCAGCAGTTCCCCTTTGGCGTACGAGCAGTACTTC.